This T cell receptor (beta chain) was identified in a study of blood T cell repertoires in COVID-19. On the study more broadly: Collection of acute and convalescent COVID-19 samples took place in the United States, Italy and Spain. Sources were T cells, B-cell-depleted T cells, or PBMCs; the material itself was cDNA or gDNA.

A single count supports this clone. Per the original data handling: Amplification of reference gene primers was used by the study to estimate nucleated cell counts. Profiled with immunoSEQ multiplex PCR; TCRdb holds only in-frame clones, not every one. V and J calls and clone size follow that table, whereas D and trimming were derived from the DNA. Found here are roughly 90,000 clones, roughly 84% of them singletons; the top ten hold around 11%. The CDR3 loop spans 13 amino acids. The V and J ends lost 8 bases and 2 bases, in that order; junction bases with no gene match: 5. In germline, CDR1 is MGHDK, CDR2 SYGVNS.

Sequenced input: peripheral blood. The chain uses TRBV25-1 and TRBJ2-7, with 8 bases that match TRBD1. This TCR derives from a human donor in a cohort sampled during active COVID-19. CDR3 protein: CASRRQGPYEQYF. The CDR3 coding sequence is TGTGCCAGCCGAAGACAGGGGCCCTACGAGCAGTACTTC.